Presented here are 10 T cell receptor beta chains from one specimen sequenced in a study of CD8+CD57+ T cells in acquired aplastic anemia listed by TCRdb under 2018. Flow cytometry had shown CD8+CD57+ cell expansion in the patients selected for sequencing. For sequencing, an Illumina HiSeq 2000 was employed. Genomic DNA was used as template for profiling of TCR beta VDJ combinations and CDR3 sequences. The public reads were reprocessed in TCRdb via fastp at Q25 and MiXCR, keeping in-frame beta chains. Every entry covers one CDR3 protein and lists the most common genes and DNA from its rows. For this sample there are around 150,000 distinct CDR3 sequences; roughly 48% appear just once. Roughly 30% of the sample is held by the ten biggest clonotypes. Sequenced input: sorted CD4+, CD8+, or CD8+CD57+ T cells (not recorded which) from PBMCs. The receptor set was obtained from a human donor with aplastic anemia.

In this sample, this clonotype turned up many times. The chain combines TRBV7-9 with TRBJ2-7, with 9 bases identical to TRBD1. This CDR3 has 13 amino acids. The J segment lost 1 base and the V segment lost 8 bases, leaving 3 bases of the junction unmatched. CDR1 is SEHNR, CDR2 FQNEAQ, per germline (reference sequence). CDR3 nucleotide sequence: TGTGCCAGCCTGGGACAGGGTTCCTACGAGCAGTACTTC. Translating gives CASLGQGSYEQYF.

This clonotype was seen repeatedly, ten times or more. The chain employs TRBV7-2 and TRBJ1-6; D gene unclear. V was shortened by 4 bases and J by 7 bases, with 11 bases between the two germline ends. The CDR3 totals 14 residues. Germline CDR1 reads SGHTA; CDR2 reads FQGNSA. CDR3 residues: CASSSLLTNSPLHF. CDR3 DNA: TGTGCCAGCAGCTCCCTTTTGACGAATTCACCCCTCCACTTT. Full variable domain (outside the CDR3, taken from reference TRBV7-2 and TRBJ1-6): GAGVSQSPSNKVTEKGKDVELRCDPISGHTALYWYRQSLGQGLEFLIYFQGNSAPDKSGLPSDRFSAERTGGSVSTLTIQRTQQEDSAVYLCASSSLLTNSPLHFGNGTRLTVT.

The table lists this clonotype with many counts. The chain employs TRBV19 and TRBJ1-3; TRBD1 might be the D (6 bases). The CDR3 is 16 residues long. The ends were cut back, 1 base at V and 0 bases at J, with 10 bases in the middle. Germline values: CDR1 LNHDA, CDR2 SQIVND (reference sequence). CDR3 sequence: CASSIAGHLSGNTIYF. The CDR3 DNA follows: TGTGCCAGTAGTATAGCGGGACATCTCTCTGGAAACACCATATATTTT.

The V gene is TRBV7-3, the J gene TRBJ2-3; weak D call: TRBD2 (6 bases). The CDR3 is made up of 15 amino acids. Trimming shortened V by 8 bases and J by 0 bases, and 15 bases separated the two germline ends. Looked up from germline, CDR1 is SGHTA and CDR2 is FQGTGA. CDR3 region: CASAGTAGSTDTQYF. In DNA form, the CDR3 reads TGTGCCAGCGCCGGGACTGCTGGCAGCACAGATACGCAGTATTTT.

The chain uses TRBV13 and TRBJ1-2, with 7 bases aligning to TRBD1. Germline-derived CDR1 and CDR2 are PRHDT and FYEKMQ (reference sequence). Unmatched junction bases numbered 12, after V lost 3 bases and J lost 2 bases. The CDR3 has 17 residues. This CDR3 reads CASSFDSLGQVNYGYTF. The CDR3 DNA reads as TGTGCCAGCAGCTTTGACTCGCTAGGACAGGTGAACTATGGCTACACCTTC.

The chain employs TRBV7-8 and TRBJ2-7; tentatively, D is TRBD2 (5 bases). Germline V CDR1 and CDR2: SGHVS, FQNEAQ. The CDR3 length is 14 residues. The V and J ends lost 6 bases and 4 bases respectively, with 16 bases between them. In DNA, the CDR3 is TGTGCCAGCAGTCGGGTAGCGAAGGGATACGAGCAGTACTTC. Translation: CASSRVAKGYEQYF.

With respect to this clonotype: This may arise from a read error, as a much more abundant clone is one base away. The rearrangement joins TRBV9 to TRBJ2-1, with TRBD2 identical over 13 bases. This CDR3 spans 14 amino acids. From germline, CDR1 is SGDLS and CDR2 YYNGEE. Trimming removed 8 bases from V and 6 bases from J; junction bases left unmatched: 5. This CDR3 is CASETSGRINEQFF. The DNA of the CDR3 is TGTGCCAGTGAGACTAGCGGGAGGATCAATGAGCAGTTCTTC. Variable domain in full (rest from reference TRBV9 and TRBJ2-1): DSGVTQTPKHLITATGQRVTLRCSPRSGDLSVYWYQQSLDQGLQFLIQYYNGEERAKGNILERFSAQQFPDLHSELNLSSLELGDSALYFCASETSGRINEQFFGPGTRLTVL.

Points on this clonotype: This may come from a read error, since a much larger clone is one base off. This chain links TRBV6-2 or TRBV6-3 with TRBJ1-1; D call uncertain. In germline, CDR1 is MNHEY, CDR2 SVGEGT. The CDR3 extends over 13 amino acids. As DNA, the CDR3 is TGTACCAGCAGTTACTCGGACGGCCCTGAAGCTTTCTTT. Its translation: CTSSYSDGPEAFF.

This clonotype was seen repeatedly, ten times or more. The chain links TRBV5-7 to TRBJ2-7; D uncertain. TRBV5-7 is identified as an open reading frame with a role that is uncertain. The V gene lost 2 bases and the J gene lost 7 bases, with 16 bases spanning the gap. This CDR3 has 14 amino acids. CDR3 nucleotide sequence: TGTGCCAGCAGCTTCATGGTTTTTTCGGTGGAGCAGTACTTC. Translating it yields CASSFMVFSVEQYF.

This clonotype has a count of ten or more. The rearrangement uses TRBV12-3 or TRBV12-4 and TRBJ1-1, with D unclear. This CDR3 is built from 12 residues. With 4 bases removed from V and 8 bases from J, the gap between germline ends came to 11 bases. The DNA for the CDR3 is TGTGCCAGCAGTTGGGCCGGCGAGGAAGCTTTCTTT. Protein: CASSWAGEEAFF.